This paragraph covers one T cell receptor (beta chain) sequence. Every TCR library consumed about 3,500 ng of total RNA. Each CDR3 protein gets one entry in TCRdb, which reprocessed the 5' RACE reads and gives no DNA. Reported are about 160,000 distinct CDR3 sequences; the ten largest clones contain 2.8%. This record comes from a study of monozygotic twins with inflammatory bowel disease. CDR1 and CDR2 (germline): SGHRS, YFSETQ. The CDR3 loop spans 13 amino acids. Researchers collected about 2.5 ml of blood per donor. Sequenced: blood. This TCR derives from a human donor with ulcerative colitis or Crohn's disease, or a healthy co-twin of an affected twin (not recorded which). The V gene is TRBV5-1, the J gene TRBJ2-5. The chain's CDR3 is CASSLVGSETQYF.